This entry features one T cell receptor beta chain sequence. This CDR3 is built from 18 residues. The J segment lost 4 bases and the V segment lost 5 bases, leaving 18 bases of the junction unmatched. CDR1 is SGHTA and CDR2 is FQGNSA in the germline V gene. TCRdb fed the PCR reads into MiXCR, producing one record per CDR3 protein. The sample lists 9,500 to 13,000 distinct CDR3 sequences; roughly three fifths were seen once. This sample is part of a study of tumor-infiltrating lymphocytes in oesophageal squamous cell carcinoma. This clonotype originated in a male donor with esophageal squamous cell carcinoma. The specimen sequenced was esophageal tumor tissue. This chain uses TRBV7-2 with TRBJ2-3; 7 positions match TRBD2. The CDR3 bases are TGTGCCAGCAGCCCCAACTACACCGGGAGGACCCTCCCAGATACGCAGTATTTT. As protein: CASSPNYTGRTLPDTQYF.